The clone carrying this T cell receptor (beta chain) was found a few times. TCRdb re-analysed the 5' RACE reads in MiXCR, keeping a single row per CDR3 protein. The table has a few hundred thousand distinct CDR3 sequences, 20% to 25% seen once. This specimen comes from a study of T-cell memory formation after mild COVID-19. Germline CDR1 reads SEHNR; CDR2 reads FQNEAQ (reference sequence). There are 16 residues in the CDR3. The V end lost 0 bases, the J end lost 4 bases, and 15 bases lay between the germline ends. Sequenced material: PBMCs or a T cell subset sorted from them (not recorded which). This clonotype originated in a man aged 18 to 35 who had mild COVID-19 (a few samples of this study predate the infection). Cell type and time point are not known. The chain links TRBV7-9 to TRBJ2-5; the D is unclear. CDR3 sequence reads: CASSLARTSPGETQYF. In DNA, the CDR3 is TGTGCCAGCAGCTTAGCGCGGACCAGCCCCGGAGAGACCCAGTACTTC.